A selection of T cell receptor beta chains follows, all from one sample in a study of shared clonotypes between healthy human individuals. Produced via immunoSEQ multiplex PCR; TCRdb's table is partial and in-frame only. The repertoire holds fewer than 1.6 million clones, with approximately 98.5% as singletons. Input material: naive CD4+ T cells sorted from blood. Receptors originate from a man aged 25-40 years in good health. Both conserved end residues are part of each CDR3. D genes are given only for firm matches. The size of a clone is reported for some rows only, either as once, few or many, or as a class for expanded clones.

cdr3_length,clone_size,d_call,j_call,v_call,cdr3_nt,cdr3_aa
16,once,TRBD2,TRBJ2-1,TRBV15,TGTGCCACCAGCAGAAAACTAGCGGGAGACCACAATGAGCAGTTCTTC,CATSRKLAGDHNEQFF
11,NA,NA,TRBJ2-7,TRBV10-3,TGTGCCATCAGTGAGTCGAACGAGCAGTACTTC,CAISESNEQYF
15,NA,NA,TRBJ1-1,TRBV18,TGTGCCAGCTCTCCTCTCTCCGGGACAAACACTGAAGCTTTCTTT,CASSPLSGTNTEAFF
15,NA,NA,TRBJ2-7,TRBV2,TGTGCCAGCAGTGAAGTTCGGGGACTGTTATACGAGCAGTACTTC,CASSEVRGLLYEQYF
14,NA,TRBD2,TRBJ2-3,TRBV5-1,TGCGCCAGCAGCGGTAGCGGGAGCACAGATACGCAGTATTTT,CASSGSGSTDTQYF
15,NA,NA,TRBJ2-3,TRBV28,TGTGCCAGCAGCCTTTCGGGGCAGGGGACAGATACGCAGTATTTT,CASSLSGQGTDTQYF
15,NA,NA,TRBJ1-2,TRBV27,TGTGCCAGCAGTCCCACCCCTATAGCTAACTATGGCTACACCTTC,CASSPTPIANYGYTF
15,NA,TRBD2,TRBJ2-7,TRBV5-4,TGTGCCAGCAGCTTGGGTCTAGCGGTTACCTACGAGCAGTACTTC,CASSLGLAVTYEQYF
13,NA,TRBD1,TRBJ1-1,TRBV19,TGTGCCAGTACCCCGGACAGGGGCCCTGAAGCTTTCTTT,CASTPDRGPEAFF
14,NA,NA,TRBJ2-2,TRBV4-2,TGTGCCAGCAGCCATGAGGGACACACCGGGGAGCTGTTTTTT,CASSHEGHTGELFF
14,NA,TRBD2,TRBJ2-7,TRBV5-1,TGCGCCAGCAGCTTCCGGACTAGAGACTACGAGCAGTACTTC,CASSFRTRDYEQYF
16,NA,NA,TRBJ1-3,TRBV18,TGTGCCAGCTCACCAAATCGGGTAGAAGCTGGAAACACCATATATTTT,CASSPNRVEAGNTIYF
15,NA,TRBD1,TRBJ2-5,TRBV28,TGTGCCAGCAGTTTACCCGGGACAGGGTTGGAGACCCAGTACTTC,CASSLPGTGLETQYF
16,NA,TRBD1,TRBJ2-1,TRBV29-1,TGCAGCGCTTACCGGGACAGGCCGAGCTCCTACAATGAGCAGTTCTTC,CSAYRDRPSSYNEQFF
16,NA,TRBD1,TRBJ1-2,TRBV7-9,TGTGCCAGCAGCCCCGGGACAGGTCGTCTTGGCTATGGCTACACCTTC,CASSPGTGRLGYGYTF
18,NA,TRBD2,TRBJ2-1,TRBV14,TGTGCCAGCAGCCCCGGGGGGAGCGGGCTTAGGTCCTACAATGAGCAGTTCTTC,CASSPGGSGLRSYNEQFF
14,NA,NA,TRBJ2-6,TRBV30,TGTGCCTGCCAGGGAAAGACTGGGGCCAACGTCCTGACTTTC,CACQGKTGANVLTF
15,NA,NA,TRBJ2-7,TRBV4-1,TGCGCCAGCAGCCAGGAAATTTTCTCATCCTACGAGCAGTACTTC,CASSQEIFSSYEQYF
14,NA,TRBD2,TRBJ2-7,TRBV6-6,TGTGCCAGCCGGAAGAGCGGGAGCGGTTATGAGCAGTACTTC,CASRKSGSGYEQYF
16,NA,NA,TRBJ1-2,TRBV7-9,TGTGCCAGCAGCTTAGGAGCGGACAGCCGGGCTTATGGCTACACCTTC,CASSLGADSRAYGYTF
12,once,NA,TRBJ2-7,TRBV10-3,TGTGCCATCAGTGTGGGGGGTGAGGAGCAGTACTTC,CAISVGGEEQYF
15,NA,NA,TRBJ2-7,TRBV9,TGTGCCAGCAGCGTAGGGTTTGGCTCGCCCTGGGAGCAGTACTTC,CASSVGFGSPWEQYF
17,once,NA,TRBJ2-1,TRBV9,TGTGCCAGCAGCGTAGATGATGGGTGGGGAGTAAAAAATGAGCAGTTCTTC,CASSVDDGWGVKNEQFF
15,NA,NA,TRBJ1-3,TRBV6-5,TGTGCCAGCAGTTACGGGAGGTCCTCTGGAAACACCATATATTTT,CASSYGRSSGNTIYF
17,NA,NA,TRBJ2-7,TRBV28,TGTGCCAGCAGTTTAGGAATGCTCGGGCAGACCTCCTACGAGCAGTACTTC,CASSLGMLGQTSYEQYF
14,NA,NA,TRBJ2-7,TRBV30,TGTGCCTGGAATCACAGGGCTAGAACCTACGAGCAGTACTTC,CAWNHRARTYEQYF
17,NA,TRBD2,TRBJ2-7,TRBV5-4,TGTGCCAGCAGCTGGGGACTAGCGGGAGGGAGCTCCTACGAGCAGTACTTC,CASSWGLAGGSSYEQYF
13,NA,TRBD1,TRBJ1-1,TRBV6-6,TGTGCCAGCAAGGGACAGGGTAACACTGAAGCTTTCTTT,CASKGQGNTEAFF
18,NA,NA,TRBJ2-6,TRBV2,TGTGCCAGCAGTACCGCGCGGCGGGAAGGGACTGGGGCCAACGTCCTGACTTTC,CASSTARREGTGANVLTF